This T cell receptor beta chain was sequenced for a study of shared clonotypes between healthy human individuals. Study-level results: The authors expected sequencing depth to affect clonotype sharing among donors. Tissue TCR repertoires likely differ from these blood-only repertoires.

This clone is a singleton in its sample. The target antigen is unknown. Other DNA variants within this sample encode the same CDR3. This CDR3 region has 15 residues. V was pared by 3 bases and J by 0 bases, with 15 bases between. Germline V CDR1 and CDR2: GTSNPN, SVGIG (reference sequence). Generated by immunoSEQ multiplex PCR, the TCRdb table keeps only in-frame clones and is missing some. In the table there are over 2 million clones, around 90% of which are singletons. There were only Caucasian adults among the donors, and all lived in Nashville, Tennessee. Negatively enriched CD4+ T cells were divided by CD45RA into naive and memory.

Sequencing input: naive CD4+ T cells from PBMCs. Subset given: CD45RA+ positively selected. The receptor was derived from a man younger than 35 in good health. Some clones in this sample may be carry-over from other donors' samples. The gene calls are TRBV30 and TRBJ2-7, with D possibly being TRBD1 (5 bases). In DNA, the CDR3 is TGTGCCTGGAGCCCAAGGGGCTGGGGCTCCTACGAGCAGTACTTC. Protein: CAWSPRGWGSYEQYF.